These 7 T cell receptor beta chains were all obtained from the same sample, sequenced in a study of cytomegalovirus exposure and HLA in healthy donors. PCR used 60 Vbeta primers and 13 Jbeta primers. TCRdb keeps only in-frame clones here, not all; method: immunoSEQ multiplex PCR. Of 170,000 or so clones listed, over 70% are singletons. What was sequenced was PBMCs. Receptors were obtained from a man aged 35-49 years in good health and CMV-seronegative.

This sequence joins TRBV19 and TRBJ2-2, with 8 nucleotides matching TRBD2. The CDR3 spans 17 residues. The germline CDR1 and CDR2 sequences are LNHDA and SQIVND (reference sequence). The junction had 11 bases not matched to a gene; V was cut back by 4 bases and J by 4 bases. CDR3 DNA sequence: TGTGCCAGTAGTAGAAACTCGGGACTAGGAAGCACCGGGGAGCTGTTTTTT. Protein sequence: CASSRNSGLGSTGELFF.

Notes on this clone: One end of the junction fails to match germline, which may point to a read error. The DNA for the CDR3 is TGTGCCAGCAGCGAAGGGAGGGGGCCTGCCTATGGCTACACCTTC. It encodes CASSEGRGPAYGYTF. The chain links TRBV6-1 to TRBJ1-2; the match to TRBD1 covers 7 bases. The germline CDR1 and CDR2 sequences are MNHNS and SASEGT. This CDR3 region has 15 residues.

The gene calls are TRBV7-2 and TRBJ2-2, with D possibly matching TRBD2 (6 bases). There are 14 residues in the CDR3. V lost 5 bases and J lost 7, with 14 bases in between. Germline assignment: CDR1 SGHTA and CDR2 FQGNSA. The CDR3, as DNA: TGTGCCAGCAGCCACGGGACTCCCGGCGGGGAGCTGTTTTTT. Amino acid sequence: CASSHGTPGGELFF.

The rearrangement uses TRBV4-3 and TRBJ2-3; the match to TRBD2 covers 9 bases. The CDR3 extends over 16 amino acids. In germline, CDR1 is LGHNA, CDR2 YSLEER. After removal of 1 base from V and 3 bases from J, the junction contained 5 bases not matched to a gene. The CDR3 is CASSQVAGGQTDTQYF. The CDR3 DNA follows: TGCGCCAGCAGCCAAGTGGCGGGGGGGCAGACAGATACGCAGTATTTT.

In this sample, this clone turned up once. CDR3 amino acids: CASSQSKNTEAFF. As DNA, the CDR3 is TGTGCCAGCAGCCAGTCAAAGAACACTGAAGCTTTCTTT. The J gene is TRBJ1-1, the V gene TRBV6-5; no clear D gene. CDR3 size: 13 residues. Germline loops: CDR1 MNHEY, CDR2 SVGAGI. With 6 bases removed from V and 1 base from J, the gap between germline ends came to 9 bases.

This clone was seen a handful of times. As DNA, the CDR3 is TGTGCCAGCACCAGACGACAGGTTGACACTGAAGCTTTCTTT. Its translation: CASTRRQVDTEAFF. The gene calls are TRBV7-9 and TRBJ1-1, with D possibly being TRBD1 (6 bases). There are 14 residues in the CDR3. Between the trimmed V and J ends, which lost 7 bases and 3 bases, there was a span of 15 bases. The germline gives CDR1 SEHNR, CDR2 FQNEAQ (reference sequence).

This clone was seen just once. The chain uses TRBV18 and TRBJ1-2; 7 nucleotides line up with TRBD1. The CDR3 length is 16 residues. V lost 6 bases and J lost 8; bases outside the gene matches: 18. Germline assignment: CDR1 KGHSH and CDR2 LQKENI. CDR3 region: CASSESNDRAPRGYTF. CDR3 DNA: TGTGCCAGCTCCGAAAGCAACGACAGGGCTCCTAGAGGCTACACCTTC.